The source of this T cell receptor (beta chain) is a study of blood T cell repertoires in COVID-19. Study as a whole: T cells, B-cell-depleted T cells, or PBMCs provided the cDNA or gDNA that served as material.

Residents of 20 to 25 US areas, aged roughly 18 to 90 years, made up the participants. Symptom resolution, clearance, or two negative PCRs marked donors in Cohort 3 as recovered. The CDR3 totals 16 residues. The J segment lost 0 bases and the V segment lost 3 bases, leaving 5 bases of the junction unmatched. CDR1 is ENHRY and CDR2 is SYGVKD in the germline V gene. TCRdb keeps only in-frame clones here, not all; method: immunoSEQ multiplex PCR. The table lists some 150,000 clones, 85% of them singletons, with 6.2% in the top ten. This receptor was identified in a woman aged 40 to 50 who had recovered from COVID-19. Sequencing used PBMCs or T cells enriched from blood (not recorded which). V usage is TRBV10-3 and J usage is TRBJ2-7; TRBD2 agrees at 10 bases. The CDR3 nucleotides read TGTGCCATCAGTGACGGGACTAGCGCGAGCTCCTACGAGCAGTACTTC. It translates to CAISDGTSASSYEQYF.